Following are 14 T cell receptor beta chains from one sample sequenced in a study of cytomegalovirus exposure and HLA in healthy donors. In the PCR, 60 Vbeta and 13 Jbeta primers were used. Method: immunoSEQ multiplex PCR; TCRdb's copy keeps in-frame clones and lacks some. The sample carries roughly 120,000 clones, around 82% recorded once. Sequences were obtained from PBMCs. The receptors here all came from a man aged 40-50 years in good health and CMV-seronegative.

Only one count was recorded for this clone. The J gene is TRBJ2-3, the V gene TRBV9; 10 bases align to TRBD2. Germline V lookup: CDR1 SGDLS, CDR2 YYNGEE. The CDR3 extends over 16 amino acids. J was trimmed by 4 bases and V by 0 bases; bases with no gene match: 5. CDR3 nucleotides: TGTGCCAGCAGCGTAGATGTAGCGGGGGGCGCAGATACGCAGTATTTT. Translation gives CASSVDVAGGADTQYF.

CDR3 sequence (DNA): TGCAGCGTTGAATCTAGCTTGAACGAGCAGTACTTC. Translation: CSVESSLNEQYF. The rearrangement uses TRBV29-1 and TRBJ2-7; TRBD2 might be the D (5 bases). The CDR3 has 12 amino acids. Germline V gene sequence: CDR1 SQVTM, CDR2 ANQGSEA. V was shortened by 2 bases and J by 5 bases, with 10 bases between the two germline ends.

To note about this clone: The junction shows a germline mismatch at one end, possibly a read error. This rearrangement joins TRBV7-9 to TRBJ2-3, with 9 bases matching TRBD1. This CDR3 contains 16 residues. CDR1 and CDR2 from the germline V gene are SEHNR and FQNEAQ (reference sequence). In DNA, the CDR3 is TGTTCCAGCAGCCAAGACGCGGGACAGGGAGGAGATACGCAGTATTTT. Protein: CSSSQDAGQGGDTQYF. Based on the CDR3 plus reference TRBV7-9 and TRBJ2-3, the full variable domain is DTGVSQNPRHKITKRGQNVTFRCDPISEHNRLYWYRQTLGQGPEFLTYFQNEAQLEKSRLLSDRFSAERPKGSFSTLEIQRTEQGDSAMYLCSSSQDAGQGGDTQYFGPGTRLTVL.

This clone was detected only once. The rearrangement links TRBV6-1 to TRBJ2-7; 7 bases line up with TRBD1. The V and J ends lost 6 bases and 4 bases, in that order; junction bases with no gene match: 9. Germline assignment: CDR1 MNHNS and CDR2 SASEGT. The CDR3 has 14 amino acids. The CDR3 nucleotides are TGTGCCAGCAGGGGGAACAGGGGAAGTTACGAGCAGTACTTC. It yields the protein CASRGNRGSYEQYF.

This clone has only one observation. The rearrangement links TRBV11-1 to TRBJ1-2; D is unresolved. From germline, CDR1 is SGHAT and CDR2 FQDESV (reference sequence). V lost 0 bases and J 3 bases, leaving 11 bases between the germline ends. The CDR3 sequence is 15 residues long. The CDR3 spells CASSLAQTDYYGYTF. The CDR3 region has the DNA TGTGCCAGCAGCTTAGCCCAAACCGACTACTATGGCTACACCTTC.

The CDR3 coding sequence is TGCGCCAGCAGCCAAGATGCAGGGGGGCCCTATGGCTACACCTTC. It is translated as CASSQDAGGPYGYTF. The chain has TRBV4-3 and TRBJ1-2; 7 positions agree with TRBD1. CDR3 size: 15 residues. V gave up 0 bases and J gave up 4 bases; unmatched junction bases: 5. Germline CDR1 and CDR2: LGHNA and YSLEER.

The V call is TRBV6-6, the J call TRBJ2-7; no definite D call. Per the germline V gene, CDR1 is MNHNY and CDR2 is SVGAGI (reference sequence). Trimming removed 6 bases at V and 3 bases at J, with 15 bases between. The CDR3 is 14 amino acids. The CDR3 protein is CASSPPRMDYEQYF. CDR3 in DNA: TGTGCCAGCAGCCCCCCCAGGATGGACTACGAGCAGTACTTC.

The chain combines TRBV11-3 with TRBJ2-1; weak D call: TRBD2 (6 bases). Trimming cost V 6 bases and J 4 bases, with 16 bases left between them. In germline, CDR1 is SGHNT, CDR2 YENEEA. The CDR3 is 15 amino acids. CDR3 DNA sequence: TGTGCCAGCAGTCCTACCGGGACTGGATACAATGAGCAGTTCTTC. It is translated as CASSPTGTGYNEQFF. Drawing the rest from reference TRBV11-3 and TRBJ2-1, the complete variable domain is EAGVVQSPRYKIIEKKQPVAFWCNPISGHNTLYWYLQNLGQGPELLIRYENEEAVDDSQLPKDRFSAERLKGVDSTLKIQPAELGDSAVYLCASSPTGTGYNEQFFGPGTRLTVL.

The V call is TRBV27, the J call TRBJ1-5; 10 bases agree with TRBD1. Germline CDR1 reads MNHEY; CDR2 reads SMNVEV (reference sequence). This CDR3 comprises 15 residues. V shed 6 bases and J 6 bases; nucleotides not matched to a gene: 8. The CDR3 DNA reads TGTGCCAGCAGCCCGAGGGGACAGGGGTTTCAGCCCCAGCATTTT. This gives the protein CASSPRGQGFQPQHF.

This clone appeared a few times. V and J are TRBV6-5 and TRBJ1-2; D is uncertain. Trimming shortened V by 5 bases and J by 5 bases, and 12 bases separated the two germline ends. The germline V gene encodes CDR1 MNHEY and CDR2 SVGAGI. This CDR3 has 13 residues. In nucleotides, the CDR3 is TGTGCCAGCAGTCCTCCCGGTGTATATGGCTACACCTTC. Amino acid sequence: CASSPPGVYGYTF.

The V gene is TRBV7-6, the J gene TRBJ1-4, with D possibly matching TRBD1 (6 bases). CDR1 and CDR2 (germline): SGHVS, FNYEAQ. Between the trimmed V and J ends, which lost 4 bases and 7 bases, there was a span of 19 bases. The CDR3 runs 16 residues. CDR3: CASSSLIRGAGEKLFF. CDR3 nucleotide sequence: TGTGCCAGCAGCTCGCTAATCCGGGGGGCGGGTGAAAAACTGTTTTTT.

This sequence joins TRBV4-1 and TRBJ1-1, with D tentatively TRBD1 (6 bases). The length of the CDR3 is 14 residues. Trimming removed 4 bases from V and 5 bases from J, with 14 bases in between. The germline gives CDR1 MGHRA, CDR2 YSYEKL. The CDR3 region is CASSRYRDGTEAFF. Written as DNA, the CDR3 is TGCGCCAGCAGCCGCTACAGGGATGGGACTGAAGCTTTCTTT.

The V call is TRBV7-6, the J call TRBJ2-5; the D is unclear. The CDR3 consists of 12 residues. Germline V gene sequence: CDR1 SGHVS, CDR2 FNYEAQ. V was cut by 1 base and J by 7 bases, with 7 bases left in between. The CDR3 is CASSLEAGTQYF. The CDR3 nucleotides are TGTGCCAGCAGCTTAGAGGCAGGGACCCAGTACTTC.

The CDR3 reads CASSPLPPGGNEKLFF. Here the CDR3 DNA reads TGTGCCAGCAGCCCCCTTCCCCCAGGAGGTAATGAAAAACTGTTTTTT. The chain links TRBV7-3 to TRBJ1-4; D unclear. The CDR3 covers 16 residues. Looked up from germline, CDR1 is SGHTA and CDR2 is FQGTGA. The ends were cut back, 5 bases at V and 4 bases at J, with 17 bases in the middle.